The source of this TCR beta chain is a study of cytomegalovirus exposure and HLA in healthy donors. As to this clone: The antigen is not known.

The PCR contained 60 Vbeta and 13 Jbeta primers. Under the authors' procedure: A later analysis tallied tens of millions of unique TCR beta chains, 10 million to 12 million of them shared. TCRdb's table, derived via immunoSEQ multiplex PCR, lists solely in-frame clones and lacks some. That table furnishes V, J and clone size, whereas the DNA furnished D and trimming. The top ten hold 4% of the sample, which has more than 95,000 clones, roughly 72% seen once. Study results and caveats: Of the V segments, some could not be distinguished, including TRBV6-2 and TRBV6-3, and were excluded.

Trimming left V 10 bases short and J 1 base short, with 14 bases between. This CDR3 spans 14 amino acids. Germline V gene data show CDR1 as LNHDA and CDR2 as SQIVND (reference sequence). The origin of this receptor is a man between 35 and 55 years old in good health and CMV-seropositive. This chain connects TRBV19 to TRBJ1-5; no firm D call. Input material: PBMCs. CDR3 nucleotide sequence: TGTGCCACCAAGTCCAGGTTAAGCAATCAGCCCCAGCATTTT. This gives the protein CATKSRLSNQPQHF.